The rows below give T cell receptor beta chains drawn from one sample of a study of blood T cell repertoires in COVID-19. Assay used: immunoSEQ multiplex PCR; TCRdb lists only in-frame clones, some missing. The data show some 200,000 clones, 83% seen once. Material: peripheral blood. The receptors shown here come from a woman aged 30 to 39 with COVID-19, enrolled during active disease. Both conserved end residues are part of each CDR3.

V	J	CDR3
TRBV7-2	TRBJ1-5	CASTISPGTGNQPQHF
TRBV2	TRBJ1-5	CASKGQRASNQPQHF
TRBV9	TRBJ2-2	CASSDPGGGGELFF
TRBV5-4	TRBJ2-7	CASSLRVSGTNEQYF
TRBV11-3	TRBJ2-5	CASSAGSQETQYF
TRBV2	TRBJ2-3	CASSDRQGIEDTQYF
TRBV9	TRBJ1-3	CASSVGDMGPGNTIYF
TRBV6-2/TRBV6-3	TRBJ1-1	CASSYSGGNTEAFF
TRBV9	TRBJ2-7	CASSPPTTGLDEQYF
TRBV18	TRBJ1-5	CASSPTGASNQPQHF
TRBV6-1	TRBJ2-7	CASSDRISYEQYF
TRBV7-2	TRBJ2-7	CASSQGGTSTYEQYF
TRBV2	TRBJ2-2	CASSVEGSGELFF
TRBV7-2	TRBJ2-7	CASSPQAFDEQYF
TRBV7-2	TRBJ1-2	CASSLAPGGQGALGYTF
TRBV7-9	TRBJ2-5	CASSLRGPFQETQYF
TRBV9	TRBJ2-3	CASSVLSGGATDTQYF
TRBV28	TRBJ1-4	CASSPQGGNEKLFF
TRBV28	TRBJ1-2	CASSPTANYGYTF
TRBV10-2	TRBJ2-7	CASSGGDRVPFEQYF
TRBV5-4	TRBJ1-3	CASSTARDSSGNTIYF